This T cell receptor beta chain was identified in a study of blood T cell repertoires in COVID-19. Produced via immunoSEQ multiplex PCR; TCRdb's table is partial and in-frame only. The sample records tens of thousands of clones, around 83% being singletons. This clone appeared once. This CDR3 is 15 amino acids long. Trimming shortened V by 2 bases and J by 2 bases, and 11 bases separated the two germline ends. Germline CDR1 SGHRS, CDR2 YFSETQ. This clonotype originated in a woman aged 80 or over in a cohort sampled during active or convalescent COVID-19. Material: peripheral blood. V and J are TRBV5-1 and TRBJ1-5; D gene uncertain. CDR3 sequence reads: CASSFGLDGNQPQHF. The DNA of the CDR3 is TGCGCCAGCAGCTTCGGGTTAGACGGCAATCAGCCCCAGCATTTT. The variable domain in full, completed from reference TRBV5-1 and TRBJ1-5, reads KAGVTQTPRYLIKTRGQQVTLSCSPISGHRSVSWYQQTPGQGLQFLFEYFSETQRNKGNFPGRFSGRQFSNSRSEMNVSTLELGDSALYLCASSFGLDGNQPQHFGDGTRLSIL.